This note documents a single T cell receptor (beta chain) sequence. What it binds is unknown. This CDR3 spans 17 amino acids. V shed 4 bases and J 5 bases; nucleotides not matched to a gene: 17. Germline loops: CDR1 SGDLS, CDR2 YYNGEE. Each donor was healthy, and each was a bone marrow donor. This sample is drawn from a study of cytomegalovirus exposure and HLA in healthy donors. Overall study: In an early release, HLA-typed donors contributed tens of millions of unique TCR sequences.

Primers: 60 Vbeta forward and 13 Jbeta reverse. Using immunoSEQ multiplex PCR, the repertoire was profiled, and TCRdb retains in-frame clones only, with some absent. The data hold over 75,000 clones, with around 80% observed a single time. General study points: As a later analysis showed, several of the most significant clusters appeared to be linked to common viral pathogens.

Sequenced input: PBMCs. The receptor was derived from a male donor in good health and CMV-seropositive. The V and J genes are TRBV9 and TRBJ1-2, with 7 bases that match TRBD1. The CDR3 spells CASSPAGGAGGRYGYTF. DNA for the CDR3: TGTGCCAGCAGCCCAGCGGGGGGGGCAGGGGGGAGATATGGCTACACCTTC.